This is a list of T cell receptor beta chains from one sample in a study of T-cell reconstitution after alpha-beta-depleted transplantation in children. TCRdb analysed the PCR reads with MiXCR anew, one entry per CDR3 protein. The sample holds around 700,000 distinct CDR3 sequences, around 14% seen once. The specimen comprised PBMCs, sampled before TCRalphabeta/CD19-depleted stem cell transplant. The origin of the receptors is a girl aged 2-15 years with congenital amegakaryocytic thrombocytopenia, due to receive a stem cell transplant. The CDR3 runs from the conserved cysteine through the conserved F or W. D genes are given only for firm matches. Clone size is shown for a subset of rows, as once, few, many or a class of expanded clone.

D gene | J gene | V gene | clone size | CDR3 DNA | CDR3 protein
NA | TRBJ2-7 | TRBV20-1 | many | TGCAGTGCTTTTGAAGGGGCGAGTTACGAGCAGTACTTC | CSAFEGASYEQYF
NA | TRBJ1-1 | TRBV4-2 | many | TGTGCCAGCAGCCAAGAAAAGGGTTTGAACACTGAAGCTTTCTTT | CASSQEKGLNTEAFF
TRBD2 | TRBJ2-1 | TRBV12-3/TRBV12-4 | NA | TGTGCCAGCAACTTGGGCGGGAGCGATGGGAATGAGCAGTTCTTC | CASNLGGSDGNEQFF
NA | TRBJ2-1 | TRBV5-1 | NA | TGCGCCAGCAGCTCCAGGACAGAATCCTACAATGAGCAGTTCTTC | CASSSRTESYNEQFF
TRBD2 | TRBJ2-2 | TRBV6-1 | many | TGTGCCACGGGATTAGCGGGAGTTACAGACACCGGGGAGCTGTTTTTT | CATGLAGVTDTGELFF
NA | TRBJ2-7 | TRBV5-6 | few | TGTGCCAGCAGCCTTAGCGTCTGGGAGCAGTACTTC | CASSLSVWEQYF
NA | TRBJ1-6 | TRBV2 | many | TGTGCCAGCAGTGAATTGGGGGAGTCACCCCTCCACTTT | CASSELGESPLHF
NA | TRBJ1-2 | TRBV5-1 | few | TGCGCCAGCAGCTTGGCCACCCTTGACAGCGTCACTAACTATGGCTACACCTTC | CASSLATLDSVTNYGYTF
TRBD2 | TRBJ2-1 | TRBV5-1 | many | TGCGCCAGCAGCTTGCCTAGCGGGGCAAGCTCCTACAATGAGCAGTTCTTC | CASSLPSGASSYNEQFF
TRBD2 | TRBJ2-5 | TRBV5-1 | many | TGTGCCAGCAGTTTAGGGGGACTAGCGGAAGAGACCCAGTACTTC | CASSLGGLAEETQYF
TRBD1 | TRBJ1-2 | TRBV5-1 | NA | TGCGCCAGCAGCTTGGCCGGACAGGGGGCTGGCTACACCTTC | CASSLAGQGAGYTF
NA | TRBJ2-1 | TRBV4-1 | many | TGCGCCAGCAGCCAGGGAAGAAATGAGCAGTTCTTC | CASSQGRNEQFF
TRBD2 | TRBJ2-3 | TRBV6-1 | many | TGTGCCAGCAGGGGACTAGCGGGAGTAACCGGCACAGATACGCAGTATTTT | CASRGLAGVTGTDTQYF
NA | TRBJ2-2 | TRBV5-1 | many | TGCGCCAGCAGCCTCGGCGGCGCGAACACCGGGGAGCTGTTTTTT | CASSLGGANTGELFF
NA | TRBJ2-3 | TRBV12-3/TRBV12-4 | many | TGTGCCAGCACTCTTGCGGTTTCTACAGATACGCAGTATTTT | CASTLAVSTDTQYF
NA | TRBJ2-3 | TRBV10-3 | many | TGTGCCGCCAGGGGCCCCACAGATACGCAGTATTTT | CAARGPTDTQYF
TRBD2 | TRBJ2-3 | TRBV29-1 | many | TGCAGCGTTGAAGACGCTAGCGGGCGCACAGATACGCAGTATTTT | CSVEDASGRTDTQYF
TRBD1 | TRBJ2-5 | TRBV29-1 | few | TGCAGCGTTGGGGACAGGGCGGGTGAGACCCAGTACTTC | CSVGDRAGETQYF
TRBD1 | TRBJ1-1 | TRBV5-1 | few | TGCGCCAGCAGCCCCCGGGACAGGGACACTGAAGCTTTCTTT | CASSPRDRDTEAFF
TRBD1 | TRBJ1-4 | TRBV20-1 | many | TGCAGTGCTAGCGTAACTGACAGGGGTAATGAAAAACTGTTTTTT | CSASVTDRGNEKLFF
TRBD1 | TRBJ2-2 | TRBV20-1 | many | TGCAGTGCCACGGCAGGGGGGAACACCGGGGAGCTGTTTTTT | CSATAGGNTGELFF
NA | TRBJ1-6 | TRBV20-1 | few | TGCAGTGCTAGAGATGTGAGGACAAATGGCTATAATTCACCCCTCCACTTT | CSARDVRTNGYNSPLHF
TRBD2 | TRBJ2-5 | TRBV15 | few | TGTGCCACCAGCAGTTCACTAGCGGGAAAACGCTGGGAGACCCAGTACTTC | CATSSSLAGKRWETQYF
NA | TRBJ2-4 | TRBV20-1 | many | TGCAGTGCTAGAAACCCCACAGGGATCTATGGCATTCAGTACTTC | CSARNPTGIYGIQYF
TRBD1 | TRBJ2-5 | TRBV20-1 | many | TGCAGTGCTAGAAGACAGGGGGGTTTGGAGACCCAGTACTTC | CSARRQGGLETQYF
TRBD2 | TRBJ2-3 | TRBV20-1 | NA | TGCAGTGCTAGCACTTTATATGGATTAGCGGGAGTTGTGGTCACAGATACGCAGTATTTT | CSASTLYGLAGVVVTDTQYF
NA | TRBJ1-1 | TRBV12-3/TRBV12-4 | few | TGTGCCAGCCTACCTCAAATCTTCAGGGGCACTGAAGCTTTCTTT | CASLPQIFRGTEAFF
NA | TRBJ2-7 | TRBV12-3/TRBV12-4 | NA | TGTGCCAGCAGTCCTGGATACGCGGCCAACTACGAGCAGTACTTC | CASSPGYAANYEQYF
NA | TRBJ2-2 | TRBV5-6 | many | TGTGCCAGCAGCTTGGTAGATAGTACGAACACCGGGGAGCTGTTTTTT | CASSLVDSTNTGELFF
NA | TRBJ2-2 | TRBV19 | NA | TGTGCCAGTAGATCCCTGGGTGTGAGCTTGGCCGGGGAGCTGTTTTTT | CASRSLGVSLAGELFF
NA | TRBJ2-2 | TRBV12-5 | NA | TGTACTAGTGGTTTGGGCCCCAACCAGGTCGCCGGGGAGCTGTTTTTT | CTSGLGPNQVAGELFF
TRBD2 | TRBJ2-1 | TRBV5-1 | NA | TGCGCCAGCAGCTCGGGGGGGCCGAGGGTTATGCAGTTCTTC | CASSSGGPRVMQFF
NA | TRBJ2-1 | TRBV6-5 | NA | TGTGCCAGCAGTTCAAGGAACCGGGATAAAAATGAGCAGTTCTTC | CASSSRNRDKNEQFF
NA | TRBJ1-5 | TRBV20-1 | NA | TGCAGTGCTAGTGGTGTGGCCAAGAATCAGCCCCAGCATTTT | CSASGVAKNQPQHF
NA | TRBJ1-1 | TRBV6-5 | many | TGTGCCAGCAGGGTTGTAGCCCTGAACACTGAAGCTTTCTTT | CASRVVALNTEAFF
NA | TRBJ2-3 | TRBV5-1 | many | TGCGCCAGCAGCCCACTCCGGACGCCCAGTGATACGCAGTATTTT | CASSPLRTPSDTQYF
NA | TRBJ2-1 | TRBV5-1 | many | TGCGCCAGCAGCTTGATGGCCCTCCTGAGCTCCTACAATGAGCAGTTCTTC | CASSLMALLSSYNEQFF
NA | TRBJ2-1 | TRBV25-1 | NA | TGTGCCAGCAGAAAGGCGGACAATGAGCAGTTCTTC | CASRKADNEQFF
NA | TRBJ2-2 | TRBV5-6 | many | TGTGCCAGCAGCTCCCTTCACGTGGAGACCGGGGAGCTGTTTTTT | CASSSLHVETGELFF
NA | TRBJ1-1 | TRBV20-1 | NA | TGCAGTGCTAGTCGCAGGGGAGAGACTGAAGCTTTCTTT | CSASRRGETEAFF
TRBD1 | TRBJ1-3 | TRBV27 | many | TGTGCCAGCAGCGGGACAGCAGGAAACACCATATATTTT | CASSGTAGNTIYF
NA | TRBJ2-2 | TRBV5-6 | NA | TGTGCCAGCAGCTTGGGGGCAGGCGGAAACACCGGGGAGCTGTTTTTT | CASSLGAGGNTGELFF
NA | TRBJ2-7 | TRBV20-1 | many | TGCAGTGCTTCCCCAATCTGGGCAGCACCAACCTACGAGCAGTACTTC | CSASPIWAAPTYEQYF
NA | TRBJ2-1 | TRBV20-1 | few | TGCAGTGCAGGGGGCGGGAGAGGGGCGAATGAGCAGTTCTTC | CSAGGGRGANEQFF
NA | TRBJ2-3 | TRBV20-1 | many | TGCAGTGCTAGGGGGCCAAAAAGAGATACGCAGTATTTT | CSARGPKRDTQYF
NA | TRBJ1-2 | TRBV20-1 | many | TGCAGTGCTAGTAGGGGTCGCGGCTACACCTTC | CSASRGRGYTF
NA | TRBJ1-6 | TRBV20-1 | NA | TGCAGTGCTACCGGGGGGCGACGGAGGAATTCACCCCTCCACTTT | CSATGGRRRNSPLHF
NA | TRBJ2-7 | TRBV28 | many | TGTGCCAGCAGCCCGAGGTCATGGCAGTACTTC | CASSPRSWQYF
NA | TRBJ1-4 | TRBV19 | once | TGTGCCAGTAGCCACATTAAAGTGGATGAAAAACTGTTTTTT | CASSHIKVDEKLFF